A single sample gave rise to the 22 T cell receptor beta chains below, sequenced in a study of metastatic and nonmetastatic thyroid tumors. Via MiXCR, TCRdb re-called the PCR reads. The profile shows 40,000 to 45,000 clones, about a sixth of them singletons. Each patient went into thyroid surgery without having received any treatment. Sequences were obtained from blood. The source of these receptors is a female donor with papillary thyroid cancer or a benign thyroid nodule (not recorded which). Some clones in this sample may be carry-over from other donors' samples.

This clone was seen a single time. The V call is TRBV20-1, the J call TRBJ2-7; D not certain. V lost 6 bases and J lost 5, with 11 bases in between. The CDR3 has 11 amino acids. CDR1 and CDR2 (germline): DFQATT, SNEGSKA (reference sequence). The CDR3: CSAYSPDEQYF. CDR3 in DNA: TGCAGTGCCTACAGCCCCGACGAGCAGTACTTC.

This clone was counted at least ten times. The chain is built from TRBV28 and TRBJ2-7, with a tentative D call TRBD2 (6 bases). Germline V gene lookup returns CDR1 MDHEN and CDR2 SYDVKM. Trimming pared 7 bases from V and 7 bases from J, leaving 14 bases between. The CDR3 spans 12 residues. The CDR3 DNA follows: TGTGCCAGCAATCGGGGGACGCTTGAGCAGTACTTC. It yields the protein CASNRGTLEQYF.

This clone was observed once. The CDR3 carries no conserved terminal phenylalanine or tryptophan, so it likely arises from a read error. This chain connects TRBV20-1 to TRBJ2-1, with 9 bases identical to TRBD2. The V gene's germline CDR1 is DFQATT and CDR2 SNEGSKA (reference sequence). The CDR3 runs to 16 residues. The V segment lost 2 bases and the J segment 3 bases; nucleotides outside the gene matches: 8. The CDR3 region is CSARTLAGKDYNEQFL. The CDR3 DNA is TGCAGTGCTAGAACCCTAGCGGGGAAAGACTACAATGAGCAGTTCCTC.

In its sample, this clone was seen many times. CDR3 DNA: TGTGCCAGTAGTATGGTTGGAAGAGGGACCTACGAGCAGTACTTC. This gives the protein CASSMVGRGTYEQYF. This chain links TRBV19 with TRBJ2-7; a weak D match, TRBD2 (5 bases). This CDR3 is 15 amino acids long. Trimming removed 3 bases from V and 2 bases from J, with 14 bases in between. Germline-derived CDR1 and CDR2 are LNHDA and SQIVND (reference sequence).

This clone was counted at least ten times. The V call is TRBV30, the J call TRBJ1-2; TRBD1 is a possible D gene (6 bases). CDR1 GTSNPN and CDR2 SVGIG come from the germline V gene (reference sequence). The V gene lost 1 base and the J gene lost 4 bases, with 13 bases spanning the gap. The CDR3 extends over 14 amino acids. The CDR3 region has the DNA TGTGCCTGGAGTGCCGGGACAACAACCTATGGCTACACCTTC. It yields the protein CAWSAGTTTYGYTF.

The chain has TRBV5-4 and TRBJ1-6; D is perhaps TRBD1 (5 bases). The CDR3 covers 15 residues. Between the trimmed V and J ends, which lost 8 bases and 5 bases, there was a span of 17 bases. Germline CDR1 is SGHNT and CDR2 is YYREEE (reference sequence). The CDR3 DNA is TGTGCCAGGAGCACCGGGACTTCTAATAATTCACCCCTCCACTTT. Translation gives CARSTGTSNNSPLHF.

With respect to this clone: One junction end disagrees with the germline gene, perhaps due to a read error. Here the CDR3 DNA reads TGTGCCAGCAGAGGTGACGGATTTAGGTCACTCCTCCACTTT. Amino acid sequence: CASRGDGFRSLLHF. This chain connects TRBV28 to TRBJ1-6; no clear D. CDR3 length: 14 amino acids. Germline lookup yields CDR1 MDHEN and CDR2 SYDVKM.

In this sample, this clone turned up many times. The V and J genes are TRBV2 and TRBJ2-1, with TRBD2 matching over 7 bases. This CDR3 has 16 residues. Germline V gives CDR1 SNHLY, CDR2 FYNNEI. With 7 bases clipped from V and 5 bases from J, the junction kept 14 bases outside the gene matches. The CDR3 DNA is TGTGCCAGCATGATGGACGCGGGAGTAGGGAACAATGAGCAGTTCTTC. As protein: CASMMDAGVGNNEQFF.

This sequence joins TRBV11-2 and TRBJ2-7, with D unclear. From germline, CDR1 is SGHAT and CDR2 FQNNGV. The CDR3 extends over 12 amino acids. V gave up 5 bases and J gave up 4 bases, with 9 bases separating them. The CDR3 region has the DNA TGTGCCAGCAGCCCGCGACCGTACGAGCAGTACTTC. Translating it yields CASSPRPYEQYF.

This clone appeared a few times. This may arise from a read error, as a much more abundant clone is one base away. J is TRBJ1-1 and V is TRBV15; D unclear. The CDR3 sequence is 13 residues long. Germline CDR1 and CDR2: LNHNV and YYDKDF (reference sequence). The CDR3 sequence is CATSSDLNAEAFF. The CDR3 bases are TGTGCCACCAGCTCCGACTTGAACGCTGAAGCTTTCTTT.

This clone was counted only a few times. The chain carries TRBV28 and TRBJ1-3, with unresolved D. V lost 2 bases and J 9 bases, leaving 29 bases between the germline ends. Per germline, CDR1 MDHEN and CDR2 SYDVKM. This CDR3 region has 19 residues. CDR3: CASSLRIVSGRTLSRTIYF. The CDR3 DNA reads TGTGCCAGCAGTTTACGAATTGTTAGTGGACGGACCCTCTCTCGCACCATATATTTT. The whole variable domain, filled in from reference TRBV28 and TRBJ1-3, reads DVKVTQSSRYLVKRTGEKVFLECVQDMDHENMFWYRQDPGLGLRLIYFSYDVKMKEKGDIPEGYSVSREKKERFSLILESASTNQTSMYLCASSLRIVSGRTLSRTIYFGEGSWLTVV.

This clone appeared many times. The CDR3 DNA is TGTGCCAGCAGCTACAGGCCGGGACAGGGGGCCACTGAAGCTTTCTTT. Translated, it gives CASSYRPGQGATEAFF. This sequence joins TRBV5-5 and TRBJ1-1; 12 bases fit TRBD1. The CDR3 totals 16 residues. Per the germline V gene, CDR1 is SGHKS and CDR2 is YYEKEE (reference sequence). After removal of 3 bases from V and 4 bases from J, the junction contained 7 bases not matched to a gene.

The sample holds many counts of this clone. The gene calls are TRBV19 and TRBJ2-1; 9 nucleotides line up with TRBD2. CDR1 and CDR2 (germline): LNHDA, SQIVND (reference sequence). After removal of 2 bases from V and 8 bases from J, the junction contained 10 bases not matched to a gene. CDR3 length: 16 amino acids. This CDR3 is CASSIPAGGPRDEQFF. The CDR3 DNA is TGTGCCAGTAGTATACCTGCGGGGGGGCCGCGGGATGAGCAGTTCTTC.

There are many counts of this clone. The chain combines TRBV6-1 with TRBJ2-2; D uncertain. The CDR3 consists of 11 residues. Trimming pared 6 bases from V and 4 bases from J, leaving 3 bases between. Looked up from germline, CDR1 is MNHNS and CDR2 is SASEGT. Here the CDR3 DNA reads TGTGCCAGCAGCATCACCGGGGAGCTGTTTTTT. It translates to CASSITGELFF.

This clone was detected ten times or more. The chain employs TRBV3-1 and TRBJ1-6; D uncertain. This CDR3 has 13 residues. Germline V lookup: CDR1 LGHDT, CDR2 YNNKEL (reference sequence). With 1 base removed from V and 8 bases from J, the gap between germline ends came to 6 bases. CDR3 sequence reads: CASSQGFHSPLHF. The CDR3 DNA is TGTGCCAGCAGCCAAGGGTTCCATTCACCCCTCCACTTT.

In this sample, this clone turned up a few times. The junction and the germline gene differ at one end; a read error may be behind it. The chain carries TRBV12-3 or TRBV12-4 and TRBJ1-2; D gene unclear. The CDR3 contains 12 residues. CDR3 in amino acids: CASSTLGYGYTF. CDR3 nucleotide sequence: TGTGCCAGCAGCACCCTAGGGTATGGCTACACATTC.

This clone was detected many times. The chain uses TRBV6-5 and TRBJ2-3; 10 bases map to TRBD2. With V trimmed by 7 bases and J by 4 bases, 11 bases remained unmatched. The germline V gene encodes CDR1 MNHEY and CDR2 SVGAGI. The CDR3 has 16 residues. The CDR3: CASIYSPGLASDTQYF. The CDR3 DNA reads as TGTGCCAGCATCTACTCCCCGGGACTAGCGTCAGATACGCAGTATTTT.

The V gene is TRBV19, the J gene TRBJ1-6; maybe TRBD1 (5 bases). This CDR3 is 14 amino acids long. Trimming shortened V by 8 bases and J by 9 bases, and 17 bases separated the two germline ends. In germline, CDR1 is LNHDA, CDR2 SQIVND (reference sequence). The CDR3 spells CASSLYVQGSPLHF. CDR3 DNA sequence: TGTGCCAGTTCACTTTACGTGCAGGGTTCACCCCTCCACTTT.

This clone was counted between two and nine times. An end of the junction does not agree with germline; a read error may underlie this. This CDR3 is CASSLYPGQGIYEQCF. DNA of the CDR3: TGTGCCAGCAGTTTGTACCCGGGACAAGGTATATACGAGCAGTGCTTC. The V and J genes are TRBV27 and TRBJ2-7; maybe TRBD1 (6 bases). CDR1 and CDR2 from the germline V gene are MNHEY and SMNVEV (reference sequence). CDR3 size: 16 residues.

This clone was observed at least ten times. The chain combines TRBV15 with TRBJ2-3, with TRBD2 matching 7 bases. CDR3 length equals 16 residues. V gave up 1 base and J gave up 0 bases; unmatched junction bases: 4. Germline V gene lookup returns CDR1 LNHNV and CDR2 YYDKDF (reference sequence). As DNA, the CDR3 is TGTGCCACCAGCAGAGGGGAGGGGAGCAGCACAGATACGCAGTATTTT. Its translation: CATSRGEGSSTDTQYF.

This clone was recorded many times. The chain couples TRBV3-1 to TRBJ2-7; D might be TRBD2 (6 bases). V was cut by 3 bases and J by 6 bases, with 18 bases left in between. CDR1 and CDR2 (germline): LGHDT, YNNKEL (reference sequence). The CDR3 sequence is 15 residues long. The CDR3 sequence: CASSQGGPWEAEQYF. Written as DNA, the CDR3 is TGTGCCAGCAGCCAGGGGGGTCCTTGGGAGGCCGAGCAGTACTTC.

This clone was observed a handful of times. In DNA form, the CDR3 reads TGTGCCAGCACCAACCCAAGGGGTCAGCAGTACTTC. This sequence encodes CASTNPRGQQYF. The chain combines TRBV28 with TRBJ2-7; D may be TRBD1 (5 bases). V was pared by 7 bases and J by 8 bases, with 15 bases between. The CDR3 sequence is 12 residues long. Germline CDR1 is MDHEN and CDR2 is SYDVKM.